This T cell receptor beta chain came from a study of CD8 T cells in ankylosing spondylitis. Overall study results and limits: Reportedly, significant enrichment of disease-linked clones occurred in matched ankylosing spondylitis synovial fluid. A CD8+ phenotype characterized the disease-linked clones, which were relatively rare in peripheral blood. A subset of motif variants has previously been described in the synovial fluid and blood of reactive arthritis. What seemed typical of ankylosing spondylitis blood was a TCR beta motif built from several highly homologous variants.

Researchers built TCR beta libraries using quantitative 5'-RACE with molecular barcodes. Via MiXCR, TCRdb re-called the 5' RACE reads, giving one row per CDR3 protein. Of approximately 540,000 distinct CDR3 sequences listed, about 12% are singletons. Trimming shortened V by 5 bases and J by 5 bases, and 18 bases separated the two germline ends. The CDR3 totals 15 residues. Germline loops: CDR1 MNHNS, CDR2 SASEGT. As regards this clonotype: The antigen is not known.

Sequenced material: blood, either unsorted or a sorted T cell fraction (not recorded which). This clonotype was obtained from a male donor with ankylosing spondylitis. The V and J genes are TRBV6-1 and TRBJ1-1; the D is unclear. CDR3 residues: CASSRSVGPATEAFF. CDR3 sequence (DNA): TGTGCCAGCAGTAGGAGTGTAGGGCCGGCAACTGAAGCTTTCTTT.